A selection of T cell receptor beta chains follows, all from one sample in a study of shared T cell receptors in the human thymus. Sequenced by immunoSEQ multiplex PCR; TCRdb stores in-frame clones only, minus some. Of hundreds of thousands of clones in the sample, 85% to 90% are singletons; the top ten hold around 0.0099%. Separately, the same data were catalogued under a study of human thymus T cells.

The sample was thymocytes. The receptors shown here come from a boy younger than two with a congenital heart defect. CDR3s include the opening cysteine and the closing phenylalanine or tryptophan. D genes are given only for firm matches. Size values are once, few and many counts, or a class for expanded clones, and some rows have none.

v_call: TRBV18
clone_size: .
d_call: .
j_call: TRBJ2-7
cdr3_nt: TGTGCCAGCTCACCCTCGGCGGGTAAGCAGTACTTC
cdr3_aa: CASSPSAGKQYF

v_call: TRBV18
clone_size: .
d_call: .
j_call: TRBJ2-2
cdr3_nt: TGTGCCAGCTCACCACCGGTCCACCGGGCCGGGGAGCTGTTTTTT
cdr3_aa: CASSPPVHRAGELFF

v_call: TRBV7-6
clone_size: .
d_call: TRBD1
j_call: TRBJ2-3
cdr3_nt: TGTGCCAGCAGCTTGGGGACAGGGCGGCCAGATACGCAGTATTTT
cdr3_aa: CASSLGTGRPDTQYF

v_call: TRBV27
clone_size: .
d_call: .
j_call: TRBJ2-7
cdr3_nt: TGTGCCAGCAGTTTAGACAGGAACACGAAGTTATACGAGCAGTACTTC
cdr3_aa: CASSLDRNTKLYEQYF

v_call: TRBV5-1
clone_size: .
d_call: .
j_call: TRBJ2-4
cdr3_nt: TGCGCCAGCAGCTTGGAACCGGGATGGACCAAAAACATTCAGTACTTC
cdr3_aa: CASSLEPGWTKNIQYF

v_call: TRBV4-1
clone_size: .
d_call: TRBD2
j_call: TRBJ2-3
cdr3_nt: TGCGCCAGCAGCCAAGGCCCCCCTTTCACTAGCGGGATTGGAGATACGCAGTATTTT
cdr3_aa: CASSQGPPFTSGIGDTQYF

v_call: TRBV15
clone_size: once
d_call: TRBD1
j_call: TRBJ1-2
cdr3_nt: TGTGCCACCAGCAGAGGGACAGGGGTTAACTATGGCTACACCTTC
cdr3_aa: CATSRGTGVNYGYTF

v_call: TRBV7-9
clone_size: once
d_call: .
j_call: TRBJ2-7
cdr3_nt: TGTGCCAGCAGCCCCCCGACGACGGGGTCCTACGAGCAGTACTTC
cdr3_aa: CASSPPTTGSYEQYF

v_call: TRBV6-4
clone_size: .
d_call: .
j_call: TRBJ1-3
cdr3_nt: TGTGCCAGCCGAAGCGGAAACACCATATATTTT
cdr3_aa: CASRSGNTIYF

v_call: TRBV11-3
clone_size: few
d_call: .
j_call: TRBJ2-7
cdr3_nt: TGTGCCAGCAGCTTCGACAGTTACGAGCAGTACTTC
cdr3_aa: CASSFDSYEQYF

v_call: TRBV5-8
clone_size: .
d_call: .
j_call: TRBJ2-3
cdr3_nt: TGTGCCAGCAGCACGGGACAAAGCACAGATACGCAGTATTTT
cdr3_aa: CASSTGQSTDTQYF

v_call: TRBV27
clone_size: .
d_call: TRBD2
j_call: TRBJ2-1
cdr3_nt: TGTGCCAGCACCCCAAGGGGACTAGCCTCCGATGAGCAGTTCTTC
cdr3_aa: CASTPRGLASDEQFF

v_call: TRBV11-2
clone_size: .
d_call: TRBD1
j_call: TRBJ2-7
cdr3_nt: TGTGCCAGCAGCTTAGGGTGCTCCGGGACAGGGGCCTACGAGCAGTACTTC
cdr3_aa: CASSLGCSGTGAYEQYF

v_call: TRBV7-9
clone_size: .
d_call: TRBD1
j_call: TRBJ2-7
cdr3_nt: TGTGCCAGCAGCTTAGGGGACAGACGCGAGCAGTACTTC
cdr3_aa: CASSLGDRREQYF

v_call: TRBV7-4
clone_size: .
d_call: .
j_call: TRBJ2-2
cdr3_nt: TGTGCCAGCACTACGACAGACGCCGGATATACCGGGGAGCTGTTTTTT
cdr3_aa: CASTTTDAGYTGELFF

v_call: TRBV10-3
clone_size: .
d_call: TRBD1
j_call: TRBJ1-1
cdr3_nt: TGTGCCATCAGTGTTCAGGGGGCCTCGAACACTGAAGCTTTCTTT
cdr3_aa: CAISVQGASNTEAFF

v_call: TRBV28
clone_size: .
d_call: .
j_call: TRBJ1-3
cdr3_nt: TGTGCCAGCAGTTCGCGACAGGGAAACACCATATATTTT
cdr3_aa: CASSSRQGNTIYF

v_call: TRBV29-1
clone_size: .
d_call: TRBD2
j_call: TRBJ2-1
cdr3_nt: TGCAGCATCCAGCGGGAGCATATTGAGCAGTTCTTC
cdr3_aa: CSIQREHIEQFF

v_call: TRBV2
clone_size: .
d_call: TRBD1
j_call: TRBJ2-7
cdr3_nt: TGTGCCAGCATTCCCCGGGACAGGGAAAGGGGGGCCTGTTACGAGCAGTACTTC
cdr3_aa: CASIPRDRERGACYEQYF

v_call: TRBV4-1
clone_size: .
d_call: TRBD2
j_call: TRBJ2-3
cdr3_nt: TGCGCCAGCAGCCAGGAACTAGCGGGTAGGGCAGATACGCAGTATTTT
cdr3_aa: CASSQELAGRADTQYF

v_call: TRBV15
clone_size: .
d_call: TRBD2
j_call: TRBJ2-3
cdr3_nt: TGTGCCACCAGCAGAGGGGAGCGGGAGGGGACAGATACGCAGTATTTT
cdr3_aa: CATSRGEREGTDTQYF

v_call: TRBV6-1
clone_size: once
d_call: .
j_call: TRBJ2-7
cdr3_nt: TGTGCCAGCAAAATACAGCCCTACGAGCAGTACTTC
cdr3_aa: CASKIQPYEQYF

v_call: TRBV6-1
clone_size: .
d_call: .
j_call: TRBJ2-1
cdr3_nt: TGTGCCAGCAGTGAAAGGAGGAATGAGCAGTTCTTC
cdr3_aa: CASSERRNEQFF

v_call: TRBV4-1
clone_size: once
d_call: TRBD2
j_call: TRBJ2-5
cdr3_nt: TGCGCCAGCAGCCAAGGACCCAAGGGGGGCGGGAGGGCCGCGGAGACCCAGTACTTC
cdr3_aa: CASSQGPKGGGRAAETQYF

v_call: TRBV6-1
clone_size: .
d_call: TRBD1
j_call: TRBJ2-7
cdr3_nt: TGTGCCAGCAGTCCTCCCCAGGGGGCTATCTACGAGCAGTACTTC
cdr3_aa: CASSPPQGAIYEQYF

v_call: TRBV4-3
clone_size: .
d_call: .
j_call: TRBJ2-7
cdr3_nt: TGCGCCAGCAGCCAAGAATCCGACAACCTCTCCTACGAGCAGTACTTC
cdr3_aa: CASSQESDNLSYEQYF

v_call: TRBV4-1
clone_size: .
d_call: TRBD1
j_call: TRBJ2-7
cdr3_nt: TGCGCCAGCAGCCTTGGGACAGGGATTTCCTACGAGCAGTACTTC
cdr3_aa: CASSLGTGISYEQYF

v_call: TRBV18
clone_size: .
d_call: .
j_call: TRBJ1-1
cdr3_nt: TGTGCCAGCTCACCACCGGCAGACATGAACACTGAAGCTTTCTTT
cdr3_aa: CASSPPADMNTEAFF

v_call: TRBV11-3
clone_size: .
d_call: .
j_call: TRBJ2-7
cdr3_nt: TGTGCCAGCAGCTTAGGGGGGGAGAACGGCCCCTACGAGCAGTACTTC
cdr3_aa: CASSLGGENGPYEQYF